These T cell receptor beta chains were read from a single sample in a study of cytomegalovirus exposure and HLA in healthy donors. TCRdb's table, derived via immunoSEQ multiplex PCR, lists solely in-frame clones and lacks some. The sample holds approximately 300,000 clones; roughly 80% are singletons and the top ten take about 0.28%. Sequencing was done on a sample of PBMCs. The receptors stem from a girl aged 2-10 years in good health and CMV-seronegative. Each CDR3 is given with its conserved first and last residue. A D gene is named only where the DNA matches it firmly. Rows give clone size only sometimes, using once, few, many, or a class for an expanded clone.

v_gene	d_gene	abundance	j_gene	CDR3nt	CDR3aa
TRBV5-6	TRBD1	NA	TRBJ1-1	TGTGCCAGCAGCTTGGAGGGACAGGCTATGATGAACACTGAAGCTTTCTTT	CASSLEGQAMMNTEAFF
TRBV7-3	NA	NA	TRBJ1-1	TGTGCCAGCAGCATCGACTCGAACACTGAAGCTTTCTTT	CASSIDSNTEAFF
TRBV28	NA	few	TRBJ2-2	TGTGCCAGCAGGCGTGGGGAGACGAACACCGGGGAGCTGTTTTTT	CASRRGETNTGELFF
TRBV9	TRBD1	NA	TRBJ2-7	TGTGCCAGCAGCCCAACCGGGACAGCCCACGAGCAGTACTTC	CASSPTGTAHEQYF
TRBV6-5	NA	NA	TRBJ2-7	TGTGCCAGCACCCCCGGCGGGAACGAGCAGTACTTC	CASTPGGNEQYF
TRBV10-1	NA	NA	TRBJ2-2	TGCGCCAGCAGTGAGGTCTTAGGTGTCTCCTTGAGGACCGGGGAGCTGTTTTTT	CASSEVLGVSLRTGELFF
TRBV10-1	TRBD2	NA	TRBJ2-3	TGCGCCAGTAGCGGGAGTAGGGCCACAGATACGCAGTATTTT	CASSGSRATDTQYF
TRBV9	TRBD2	NA	TRBJ2-5	TGTGCCAGCAGTCGTAGCGGGGGCCCGGGAGAGACCCAGTACTTC	CASSRSGGPGETQYF
TRBV6-5	TRBD1	NA	TRBJ1-3	TGTGCCAGCAGAAACAGGGGATCTGGAAACACCATATATTTT	CASRNRGSGNTIYF
TRBV30	TRBD1	NA	TRBJ2-1	TGTGCCCGGGAGTCCGGGACAGGGTACTACAATGAGCAGTTCTTC	CARESGTGYYNEQFF
TRBV11-2	TRBD1	NA	TRBJ1-2	TGTGCCAGCAGCTTAACAGGGGGCGGCTACACCTTC	CASSLTGGGYTF
TRBV9	TRBD2	NA	TRBJ2-3	TGTGCCAGCAGCGTAGAAGCGGGGGTCTCGCCAGATACGCAGTATTTT	CASSVEAGVSPDTQYF
TRBV28	NA	NA	TRBJ2-7	TGTGCCAGCAGTTCGGGCGGGACCAGCTCCTACGAGCAGTACTTC	CASSSGGTSSYEQYF
TRBV5-1	NA	NA	TRBJ2-7	TGCGCCAGCAGCTTGCAGGGCAGCTACGAGCAGTACTTC	CASSLQGSYEQYF
TRBV5-4	NA	NA	TRBJ1-1	TGTGCCAGCAGCTTGGTCTTTGGGCAGGGGAACACTGAAGCTTTCTTT	CASSLVFGQGNTEAFF
TRBV9	TRBD2	NA	TRBJ2-5	TGTGCCAGCAGCGCCTCACTAGCGGGGCGCCTCGGGGAGACCCAGTACTTC	CASSASLAGRLGETQYF
TRBV2	TRBD1	NA	TRBJ1-1	TGTGCCAGCAGATTTAGACAGGGGGCCGCTGAAGCTTTCTTT	CASRFRQGAAEAFF
TRBV2	NA	NA	TRBJ2-1	TGTGCCAGCACGCCTCGATCCGGTGAGCAGTTCTTC	CASTPRSGEQFF
TRBV18	NA	NA	TRBJ2-7	TGTGCCAGCTCTCCCAGCGGAGAGCCCTCCTACGAGCAGTACTTC	CASSPSGEPSYEQYF
TRBV7-2	TRBD2	NA	TRBJ2-2	TGTGCCAGCAGCAGGGGACTAGCGGGGGTAAACACCGGGGAGCTGTTTTTT	CASSRGLAGVNTGELFF
TRBV9	NA	NA	TRBJ2-1	TGTGCCAGCAGCGTCGGAGGGGGCCGCTACAATGAGCAGTTCTTC	CASSVGGGRYNEQFF
TRBV18	TRBD1	NA	TRBJ1-2	TGTGCCAGCTCACCAGACAGGGAGAACTATGGCTACACCTTC	CASSPDRENYGYTF
TRBV4-1	TRBD2	NA	TRBJ2-5	TGCGCCAGCAGCCCGCGCGGGAGGACCCTCTTACAAGAGACCCAGTACTTC	CASSPRGRTLLQETQYF
TRBV5-1	TRBD1	NA	TRBJ2-7	TGCGCCAGCAGCTTGGGAGGGGGCGACGACTACGAGCAGTACTTC	CASSLGGGDDYEQYF
TRBV5-4	TRBD2	once	TRBJ2-5	TGTGCCAGCAGCTTGAATCTGGCTAGCGGGAAAGAGACCCAGTACTTC	CASSLNLASGKETQYF
TRBV28	NA	NA	TRBJ2-5	TGTGCCAGCAGTTTGCCTAGCAGGATGCAAGAGACCCAGTACTTC	CASSLPSRMQETQYF
TRBV6-6	TRBD1	NA	TRBJ1-4	TGTGCCAGCAGCCGTCAGACAGGGGGCGTGTTCGAAAAACTGTTTTTT	CASSRQTGGVFEKLFF
TRBV28	TRBD2	NA	TRBJ2-7	TGTGCCAGCAGTTTTTCGATCCCTCCTTGGGCTAGCGGGTACTACTACGAGCAGTACTTC	CASSFSIPPWASGYYYEQYF
TRBV7-9	TRBD1	NA	TRBJ1-4	TGTGCCAGCAGCCCCGGACAGGATGAAAAACTGTTTTTT	CASSPGQDEKLFF
TRBV29-1	TRBD1	NA	TRBJ1-1	TGCAGCGTTTCGGGACAGCCTCGCACTGAAGCTTTCTTT	CSVSGQPRTEAFF
TRBV5-1	NA	NA	TRBJ2-3	TGCGCCAGCAGCTTGATCATATCAGGCGGGGCGAGCACAGATACGCAGTATTTT	CASSLIISGGASTDTQYF
TRBV5-1	NA	NA	TRBJ2-6	TGCGCCAGCAGTTACGCTACCTCTGGGGCCAACGTCCTGACTTTC	CASSYATSGANVLTF
TRBV6-1	TRBD1	NA	TRBJ1-4	TGTGCCAGCAGAGAGGGGGCCACTAATGAAAAACTGTTTTTT	CASREGATNEKLFF
TRBV7-8	NA	NA	TRBJ2-1	TGTGCCAGCAGCTTAGGAGCTTCTTTTATGGACAGATACAATGAGCAGTTCTTC	CASSLGASFMDRYNEQFF
TRBV10-3	NA	once	TRBJ2-1	TGTGCCACCCTCGGGAGTGTTGAGTTAAATGAGCAGTTCTTC	CATLGSVELNEQFF
TRBV11-2	TRBD1	NA	TRBJ2-5	TGTGCCAGCAGCCCCCATACTGACAGGGGCGCACAAGAGACCCAGTACTTC	CASSPHTDRGAQETQYF
TRBV29-1	NA	NA	TRBJ2-7	TGCAGCGTTGAACCCCTAACCTACGAGCAGTACTTC	CSVEPLTYEQYF
TRBV4-1	TRBD2	NA	TRBJ2-1	TGCGCCAGCAGCCAAGAGGAACTAGCGGCGGGGAATGAGCAGTTCTTC	CASSQEELAAGNEQFF
TRBV13	NA	NA	TRBJ1-5	TGTGCCAGCAGCTATGGAGGTAGCAATCAGCCCCAGCATTTT	CASSYGGSNQPQHF
TRBV6-1	NA	once	TRBJ1-4	TGTGCCAGCAGTGAAGCTGACAGGGAAAAACTGTTTTTT	CASSEADREKLFF
TRBV2	NA	NA	TRBJ2-3	TGTGCCAGCAGTGAATCTCAGGGGATTCGGGCGCAGTATTTT	CASSESQGIRAQYF
TRBV7-9	NA	NA	TRBJ1-2	TGTGCCAGCAGCTTAGGAGGGCGAGGCTATGGCTACACCTTC	CASSLGGRGYGYTF
TRBV6-5	NA	once	TRBJ1-2	TGTGCCAGCAGCCCTCGGAGGGCCGTTGGCTACACCTTC	CASSPRRAVGYTF
TRBV2	TRBD2	NA	TRBJ2-3	TGTGCCAGCACTAGCGGGGGCACAGATACGCAGTATTTT	CASTSGGTDTQYF
TRBV11-1	TRBD2	NA	TRBJ2-2	TGTGCCAGCAGCTCGGGACTAGCGGGGGGTATCCCCGGGGAGCTGTTTTTT	CASSSGLAGGIPGELFF
TRBV9	NA	NA	TRBJ1-5	TGTGCCAGCAGCGTAGCTTCGAGCAATCAGCCCCAGCATTTT	CASSVASSNQPQHF
TRBV5-6	NA	NA	TRBJ1-2	TGTGCCAGCAGCTTGGGCCAGGGTCCTGGCTACACCTTC	CASSLGQGPGYTF
TRBV27	NA	NA	TRBJ1-1	TGTGCCAGCAGTTCACCCCGCGTCCTTACTGAAGCTTTCTTT	CASSSPRVLTEAFF
TRBV5-6	TRBD2	NA	TRBJ2-3	TGTGCCAGCAGCGGGACCGGGACTAGCGGCTCAGATACGCAGTATTTT	CASSGTGTSGSDTQYF
TRBV7-8	TRBD2	NA	TRBJ2-3	TGTGCCAGCAGCTTAAGGGCTAGCGGGAGGAGGTCAGATACGCAGTATTTT	CASSLRASGRRSDTQYF
TRBV7-8	TRBD1	NA	TRBJ1-2	TGTGCCAGCAGCTTAGATCTGGTGCGGGGACAGGAATCTGGCTACACCTTC	CASSLDLVRGQESGYTF
TRBV2	TRBD1	once	TRBJ1-3	TGTGCCAGCAGTCTTTTGACAGGGGCCGGAAACACCATATATTTT	CASSLLTGAGNTIYF
TRBV30	NA	NA	TRBJ2-5	TGTGCCTGGAGCCCACAGGGGGGGGAGACCCAGTACTTC	CAWSPQGGETQYF
TRBV6-1	TRBD1	NA	TRBJ1-6	TGTGCCAGCATGAGGACAGGGAATTCACCCCTCCACTTT	CASMRTGNSPLHF
TRBV27	TRBD2	NA	TRBJ2-1	TGTGCCAGCAGTCCGGCGACTAGCGGGAGGGTCTACAATGAGCAGTTCTTC	CASSPATSGRVYNEQFF
TRBV19	TRBD1	NA	TRBJ1-1	TGTGCCAGTAGTCCGAGACAGGGATCGTTCATGAACACTGAAGCTTTCTTT	CASSPRQGSFMNTEAFF